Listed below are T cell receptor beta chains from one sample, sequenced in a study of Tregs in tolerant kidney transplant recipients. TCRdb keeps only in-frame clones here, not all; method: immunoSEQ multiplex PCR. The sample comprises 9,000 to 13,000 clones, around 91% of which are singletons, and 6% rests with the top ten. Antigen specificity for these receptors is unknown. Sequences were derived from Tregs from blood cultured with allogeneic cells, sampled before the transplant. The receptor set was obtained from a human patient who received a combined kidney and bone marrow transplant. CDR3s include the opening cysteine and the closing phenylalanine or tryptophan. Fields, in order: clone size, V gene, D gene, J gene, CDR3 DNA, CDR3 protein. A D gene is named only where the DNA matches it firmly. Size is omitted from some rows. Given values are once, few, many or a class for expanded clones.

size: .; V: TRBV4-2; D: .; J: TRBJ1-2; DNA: TGTGCCAGCAGCCAAGGGGGGCAGAACTATGGCTACACCTTC; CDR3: CASSQGGQNYGYTF
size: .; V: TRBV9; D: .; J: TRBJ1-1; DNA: TGTGCCAGCAGCTTTCGACAGGACACTGAAGCTTTCTTT; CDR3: CASSFRQDTEAFF
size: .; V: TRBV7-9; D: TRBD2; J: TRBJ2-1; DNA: TGTGCCAGCAGCTTGGGGTATCGGGAGGGCCCCGATTTTGAGCAGTTCTTC; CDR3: CASSLGYREGPDFEQFF
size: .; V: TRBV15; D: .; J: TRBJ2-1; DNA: TGTGCCACCAGCAGAGATCTAGGGGGGATCTTTTACAATGAGCAGTTCTTC; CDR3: CATSRDLGGIFYNEQFF
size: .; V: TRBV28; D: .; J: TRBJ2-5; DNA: TGTGCCAGCAGTCCACCATCTTTGTACCAAGAGACCCAGTACTTC; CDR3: CASSPPSLYQETQYF
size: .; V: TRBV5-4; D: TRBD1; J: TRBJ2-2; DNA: TGTGCCAGCAGCCCCCCAGGGGGACAGGGGCCCGGGGAGCTGTTTTTT; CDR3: CASSPPGGQGPGELFF
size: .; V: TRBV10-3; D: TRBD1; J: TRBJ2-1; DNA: TGTGCCATCAGCCGGGACAGGAATCGCAATGAGCAGTTCTTC; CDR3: CAISRDRNRNEQFF
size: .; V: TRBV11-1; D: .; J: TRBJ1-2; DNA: TGTGCCAGCAGCTTTCTCCCAGGTGCTGGCTACACCTTC; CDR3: CASSFLPGAGYTF
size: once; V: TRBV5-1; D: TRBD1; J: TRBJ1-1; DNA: TGCGCCAGCAGCCCCCTACAGGGGGTGAACACTGAAGCTTTCTTT; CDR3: CASSPLQGVNTEAFF
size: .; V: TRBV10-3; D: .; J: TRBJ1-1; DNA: TGTGCCATCAGTGAGGGTATCGTGAACACTGAAGCTTTCTTT; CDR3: CAISEGIVNTEAFF
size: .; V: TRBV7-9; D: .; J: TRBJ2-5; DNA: TGTGCCAGCAGATCGAGGGGGCAAGAGACCCAGTACTTC; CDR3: CASRSRGQETQYF
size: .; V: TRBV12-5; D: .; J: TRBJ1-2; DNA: TGTGCTAGTGGTTTGGTACCCATCGTAGGCTATGGCTACACCTTC; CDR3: CASGLVPIVGYGYTF
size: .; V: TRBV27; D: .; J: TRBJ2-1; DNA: TGTGCCAGCAGTTTAAGGAGGAGCTCCTACAATGAGCAGTTCTTC; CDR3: CASSLRRSSYNEQFF
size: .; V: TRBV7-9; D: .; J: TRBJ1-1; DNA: TGTGCCAGCAGAAATGTTCGGCTGGATATATCTTTCTTT; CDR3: CASRNVRLDISFF
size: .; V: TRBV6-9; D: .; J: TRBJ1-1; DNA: TGTGCCAGCAGTTACGGGGCAGGGGTTAACACTGAAGCTTTCTTT; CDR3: CASSYGAGVNTEAFF
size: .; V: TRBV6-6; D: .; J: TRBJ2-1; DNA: TGTGCCAGCAGGCCACGGCTTTCCTACAATGAGCAGTTCTTC; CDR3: CASRPRLSYNEQFF
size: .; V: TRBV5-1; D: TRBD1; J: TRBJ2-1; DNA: TGCGCCAGCAGCCGGGACAGGGGTTCGGATGAGCAGTTCTTC; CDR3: CASSRDRGSDEQFF
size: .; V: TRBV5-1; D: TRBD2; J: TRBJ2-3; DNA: TGCGCCAGCAGCTTGGGGCTAGCGGCTAGCACAGATACGCAGTATTTT; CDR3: CASSLGLAASTDTQYF
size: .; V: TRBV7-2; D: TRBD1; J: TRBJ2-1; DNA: TGTGCCAGCAGCTTAGTAGGGACAGGGTACAATGAGCAGTTCTTC; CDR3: CASSLVGTGYNEQFF
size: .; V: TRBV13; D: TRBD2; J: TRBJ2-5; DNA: TGTGCCAGCAGCCCCCTCCACGATCCCGGGACTAGCGGGACGGGGACCCAGTACTTC; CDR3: CASSPLHDPGTSGTGTQYF
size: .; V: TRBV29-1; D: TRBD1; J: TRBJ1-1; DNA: TGCAGCGTCGGACAGGGGGCGGGTGCTTTCTTT; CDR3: CSVGQGAGAFF
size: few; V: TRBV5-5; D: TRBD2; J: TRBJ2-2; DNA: TGTGCCAGCAGCTTGATCTTAGCGGGAGCCACCGGGGAGCTGTTTTTT; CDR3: CASSLILAGATGELFF
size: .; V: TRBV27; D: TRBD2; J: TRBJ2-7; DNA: TGTGCCAGCAGTAGGGCGGGGGGGAGAACCTCCTACGAGCAGTACTTC; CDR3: CASSRAGGRTSYEQYF
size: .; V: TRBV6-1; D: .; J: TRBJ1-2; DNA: TGTGCCAGCAGTGAAGTAGGGTTCGGTGGCTACACCTTC; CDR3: CASSEVGFGGYTF
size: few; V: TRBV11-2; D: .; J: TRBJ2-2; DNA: TGTGCCAGCAGCTTAGCACTGGGAAACACCGGGGAGCTGTTTTTT; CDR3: CASSLALGNTGELFF
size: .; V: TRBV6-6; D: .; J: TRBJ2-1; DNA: TGTGCCAGCAGTTACCCTAGCGCTAGCTCCTACAATGAGCAGTTCTTC; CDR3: CASSYPSASSYNEQFF
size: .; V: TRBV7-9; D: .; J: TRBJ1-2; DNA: TGTGCCAGCAGCTTCCAGGGGTCTGGCTACACCTTC; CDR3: CASSFQGSGYTF
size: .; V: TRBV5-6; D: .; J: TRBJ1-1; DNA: TGTGCCAGCAGTCTTGTTGGCCAAATGAACACTGAAGCTTTCTTT; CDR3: CASSLVGQMNTEAFF
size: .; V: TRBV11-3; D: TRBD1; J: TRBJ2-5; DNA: TGTGCCAGCAGCCGTGGACAGGGGGGGACCCAGTACTTC; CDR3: CASSRGQGGTQYF
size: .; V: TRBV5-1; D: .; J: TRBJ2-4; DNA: TGCGCCAGCAGCTTAGACAGCCCGACGGATATTCAGTACTTC; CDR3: CASSLDSPTDIQYF
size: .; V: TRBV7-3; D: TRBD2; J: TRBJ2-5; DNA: TGTGCCAGCAGCTTAATGGGGGGGAGCCAAGAGACCCAGTACTTC; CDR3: CASSLMGGSQETQYF
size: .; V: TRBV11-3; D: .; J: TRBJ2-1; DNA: TGTGCCAGCAGCTTAGGAGGGTTTGAGCAGTTCTTC; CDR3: CASSLGGFEQFF
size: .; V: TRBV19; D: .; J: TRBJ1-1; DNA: TGTGCCAGTACCGGAAGGACTGAAGCTTTCTTT; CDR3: CASTGRTEAFF
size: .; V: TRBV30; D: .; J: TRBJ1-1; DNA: TGTGCCTGGAGCGCCGGGGCCATGAACACTGAAGCTTTCTTT; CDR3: CAWSAGAMNTEAFF
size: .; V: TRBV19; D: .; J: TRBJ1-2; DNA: TGTGCCAGTAGTGGTCGGGGCCAAACTACCGGCTACACCTTC; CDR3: CASSGRGQTTGYTF
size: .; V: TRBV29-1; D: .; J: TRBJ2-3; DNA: TGCAGCGTTGGGGCCGAAGGGACCTCCTCGGACGATACGCAGTATTTT; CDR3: CSVGAEGTSSDDTQYF
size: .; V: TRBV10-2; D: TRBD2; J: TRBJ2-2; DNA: TGCGCCAGCAGTGCGGGGGGGGCCGGGGAGCTGTTTTTT; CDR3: CASSAGGAGELFF
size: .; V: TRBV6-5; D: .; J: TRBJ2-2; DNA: TGTGCCAGCAGTGGACGACAGGAGAATAAAGGGGAGCTGTTTTTT; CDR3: CASSGRQENKGELFF
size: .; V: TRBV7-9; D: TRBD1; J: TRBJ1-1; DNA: TGTGCCAGCAGCTTAATCCTTCTACCGACAGGGGAAACTTTCTTT; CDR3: CASSLILLPTGETFF
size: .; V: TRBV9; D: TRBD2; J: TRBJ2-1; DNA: TGTGCCAGCAGCCTGCTGGCGGGGGGTCTCTCCTCCTACAATGAGCAGTTCTTC; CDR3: CASSLLAGGLSSYNEQFF
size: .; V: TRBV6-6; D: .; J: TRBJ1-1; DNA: TGTGCCAGCAGTGTACAGGGATGGGTCACTGAAGCTTTCTTT; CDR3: CASSVQGWVTEAFF
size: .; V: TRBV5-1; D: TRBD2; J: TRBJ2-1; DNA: TGCGCCAGCAGCCCGGGACTAGGGGGGCTCAATGAGCAGTTCTTC; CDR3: CASSPGLGGLNEQFF
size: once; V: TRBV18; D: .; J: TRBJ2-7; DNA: TGTGCCAGCTCACCAAGCCTGGGATACTCCTACGAGCAGTACTTC; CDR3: CASSPSLGYSYEQYF
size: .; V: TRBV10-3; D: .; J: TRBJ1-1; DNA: TGTGCCATGGCATCCACCGGGAACACTGAAGCTTTCTTT; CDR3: CAMASTGNTEAFF
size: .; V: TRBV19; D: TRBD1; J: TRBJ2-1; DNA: TGTGCCAGTAGTATTTCTGTAGGACAGGTAATAAATGAGCAGTTCTTC; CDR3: CASSISVGQVINEQFF
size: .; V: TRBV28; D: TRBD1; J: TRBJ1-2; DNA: TGTGCCAGCAGGGAACAGGGGGCGAAAGGCTACACCTTC; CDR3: CASREQGAKGYTF
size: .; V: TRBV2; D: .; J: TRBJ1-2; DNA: TGTGCCAGCAGTGGGCAGGACTATGGCTACACCTTC; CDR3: CASSGQDYGYTF
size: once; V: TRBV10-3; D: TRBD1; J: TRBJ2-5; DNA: TGTGCCATCACCCCGGGACAGGGGCAAGAGACCCAGTACTTC; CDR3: CAITPGQGQETQYF
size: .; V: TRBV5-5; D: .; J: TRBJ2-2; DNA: TGTGCCAGCAGCTTGGCCGGAGCAGGGGGGATCACCGGGGAGCTGTTTTTT; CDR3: CASSLAGAGGITGELFF
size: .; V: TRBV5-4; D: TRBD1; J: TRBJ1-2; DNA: TGTGCCAGCAGCTTTTACAGGGGTTCTGGCTACACCTTC; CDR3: CASSFYRGSGYTF
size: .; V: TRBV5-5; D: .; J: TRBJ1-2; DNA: TGTGCCAGCAGCTTGGGGGACTCAAGAGGCTACACCTTC; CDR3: CASSLGDSRGYTF
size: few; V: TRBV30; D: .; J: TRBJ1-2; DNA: TGTGCCTGGAGTGTACTGGGGTTAAGAGGGAACTATGGCTACACCTTC; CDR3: CAWSVLGLRGNYGYTF